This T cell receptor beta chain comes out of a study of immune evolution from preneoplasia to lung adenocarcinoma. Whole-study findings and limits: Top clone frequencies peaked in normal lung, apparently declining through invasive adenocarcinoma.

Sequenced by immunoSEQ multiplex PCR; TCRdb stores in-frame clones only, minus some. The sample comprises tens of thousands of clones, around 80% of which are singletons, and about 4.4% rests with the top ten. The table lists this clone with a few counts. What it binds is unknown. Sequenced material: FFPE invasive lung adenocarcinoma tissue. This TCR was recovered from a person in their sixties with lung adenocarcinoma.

CDR3 in amino acids: CAWSKAGGGRYTGELFF. CDR3 bases: TGTGCCTGGAGTAAAGCGGGAGGAGGGCGGTACACCGGGGAGCTGTTTTTT. The chain uses TRBV30 and TRBJ2-2; 9 bases match TRBD2. The junction had 10 bases not matched to a gene; V was cut back by 2 bases and J by 3 bases. Germline CDR1 is GTSNPN and CDR2 is SVGIG (reference sequence). CDR3 length: 17 amino acids.